Listed below are T cell receptor beta chains from one sample, sequenced in a study of PD-L1 blockade in urothelial cancer. Measured with immunoSEQ multiplex PCR; TCRdb has only the in-frame clones, and not every one. This table has 50,000 or so clones, 86% appearing once. Sequences were derived from PBMCs, sampled around atezolizumab (anti-PD-L1) treatment. Receptor source: a man in his sixties with urothelial cancer. Each CDR3 is given with its conserved first and last residue. D genes are given only for firm matches. For some rows the clone size is stated as once, few or many, or as a class when expanded; others skip it.

v_gene: TRBV2
d_gene: NA
j_gene: TRBJ1-6
abundance: NA
CDR3aa: CAAAGNSPLHF
CDR3nt: TGTGCCGCAGCGGGAAATTCACCCCTCCACTTT

v_gene: TRBV9
d_gene: TRBD2
j_gene: TRBJ2-3
abundance: NA
CDR3aa: CASSVEAGGGNTQYF
CDR3nt: TGTGCCAGCAGCGTAGAAGCGGGGGGGGGAAATACGCAGTATTTT

v_gene: TRBV7-6
d_gene: TRBD2
j_gene: TRBJ2-1
abundance: few
CDR3aa: CASSFSGGVYNEQFF
CDR3nt: TGTGCCAGCAGCTTTTCCGGGGGGGTGTACAATGAGCAGTTCTTC

v_gene: TRBV7-9
d_gene: NA
j_gene: TRBJ1-2
abundance: NA
CDR3aa: CASSSLQGDGYTF
CDR3nt: TGTGCCAGCAGCTCACTACAGGGAGATGGCTACACCTTC

v_gene: TRBV11-2
d_gene: NA
j_gene: TRBJ1-5
abundance: NA
CDR3aa: CASSLVEVQPQHF
CDR3nt: TGTGCCAGCAGCTTAGTCGAGGTTCAGCCCCAGCATTTT

v_gene: TRBV11-2
d_gene: TRBD2
j_gene: TRBJ2-3
abundance: NA
CDR3aa: CASSPGRPSGSTDTQYF
CDR3nt: TGTGCCAGCAGCCCTGGGCGCCCTAGCGGTAGCACAGATACGCAGTATTTT

v_gene: TRBV18
d_gene: TRBD2
j_gene: TRBJ2-1
abundance: NA
CDR3aa: CASSPPGKREGKSSSYNEQFF
CDR3nt: TGTGCCAGCTCACCCCCCGGTAAGCGGGAGGGAAAGTCGAGCTCCTACAATGAGCAGTTCTTC

v_gene: TRBV5-1
d_gene: TRBD2
j_gene: TRBJ2-5
abundance: NA
CDR3aa: CASSRTSGKETQYF
CDR3nt: TGCGCCAGCAGCAGGACTAGCGGTAAAGAGACCCAGTACTTC

v_gene: TRBV7-2
d_gene: NA
j_gene: TRBJ1-2
abundance: NA
CDR3aa: CAISEGVYYGYTF
CDR3nt: TGTGCCATCTCGGAGGGAGTCTACTATGGCTACACCTTC

v_gene: TRBV2
d_gene: TRBD1
j_gene: TRBJ1-3
abundance: NA
CDR3aa: CASSGGQPGNTIYF
CDR3nt: TGTGCCAGCAGTGGGGGACAGCCTGGAAACACCATATATTTT

v_gene: TRBV6-6
d_gene: NA
j_gene: TRBJ2-7
abundance: once
CDR3aa: CASSYRGTSYEQYF
CDR3nt: TGTGCCAGCAGTTACAGGGGAACCTCCTACGAGCAGTACTTC

v_gene: TRBV27
d_gene: TRBD1
j_gene: TRBJ2-7
abundance: NA
CDR3aa: CASSYGRGLYEQYF
CDR3nt: TGTGCCAGCAGTTACGGCAGGGGGCTGTACGAGCAGTACTTC

v_gene: TRBV18
d_gene: NA
j_gene: TRBJ1-5
abundance: NA
CDR3aa: CASSQGRDNQPQHF
CDR3nt: TGTGCCAGCTCACAAGGACGGGACAATCAGCCCCAGCATTTT

v_gene: TRBV30
d_gene: NA
j_gene: TRBJ1-1
abundance: few
CDR3aa: CAWTWAAPAGTEAFF
CDR3nt: TGTGCCTGGACCTGGGCCGCGCCCGCTGGTACTGAAGCTTTCTTT

v_gene: TRBV6-5
d_gene: NA
j_gene: TRBJ1-6
abundance: NA
CDR3aa: CATSPGGGQNSPLHF
CDR3nt: TGTGCCACCTCCCCCGGGGGGGGTCAAAATTCACCCCTCCACTTT

v_gene: TRBV19
d_gene: NA
j_gene: TRBJ1-5
abundance: NA
CDR3aa: CASSIDLGSNQPQHF
CDR3nt: TGTGCCAGTAGTATAGATCTAGGGAGTAATCAGCCCCAGCATTTT

v_gene: TRBV7-8
d_gene: NA
j_gene: TRBJ1-2
abundance: NA
CDR3aa: CASAGANYGYTF
CDR3nt: TGTGCCAGTGCTGGGGCAAACTATGGCTACACCTTC

v_gene: TRBV27
d_gene: TRBD1
j_gene: TRBJ1-6
abundance: once
CDR3aa: CASSSLPGTGDSPLHF
CDR3nt: TGTGCCAGCAGCTCTCTCCCCGGGACAGGGGATTCACCCCTCCACTTT

v_gene: TRBV29-1
d_gene: TRBD2
j_gene: TRBJ2-4
abundance: NA
CDR3aa: CSATGTSGQNIQYF
CDR3nt: TGCAGCGCAACCGGGACTAGCGGACAAAACATTCAGTACTTC

v_gene: TRBV9
d_gene: NA
j_gene: TRBJ1-1
abundance: few
CDR3aa: CASSVGGPATEAFF
CDR3nt: TGTGCCAGCAGCGTAGGAGGTCCGGCCACTGAAGCTTTCTTT

v_gene: TRBV7-8
d_gene: TRBD2
j_gene: TRBJ2-2
abundance: once
CDR3aa: CASRWTSGNTGELFF
CDR3nt: TGTGCCAGCAGGTGGACTAGCGGGAACACCGGGGAGCTGTTTTTT

v_gene: TRBV18
d_gene: NA
j_gene: TRBJ1-1
abundance: NA
CDR3aa: CASSGVTGTEAFF
CDR3nt: TGTGCCAGCTCAGGGGTAACGGGAACTGAAGCTTTCTTT

v_gene: TRBV5-8
d_gene: TRBD1
j_gene: TRBJ1-2
abundance: NA
CDR3aa: CASSRTGDGYTF
CDR3nt: TGTGCCAGCAGCAGGACAGGGGATGGCTACACCTTC

v_gene: TRBV11-2
d_gene: NA
j_gene: TRBJ2-1
abundance: NA
CDR3aa: CASSLVPYEQFF
CDR3nt: TGTGCCAGCAGCTTAGTTCCGTATGAGCAGTTCTTC

v_gene: TRBV7-6
d_gene: TRBD1
j_gene: TRBJ2-3
abundance: NA
CDR3aa: CASSGQGATDTQYF
CDR3nt: TGTGCCAGCAGCGGACAGGGGGCCACAGATACGCAGTATTTT

v_gene: TRBV5-1
d_gene: TRBD1
j_gene: TRBJ2-2
abundance: once
CDR3aa: CASSWTGADTGELFF
CDR3nt: TGCGCCAGCAGCTGGACAGGGGCGGACACCGGGGAGCTGTTTTTT

v_gene: TRBV5-1
d_gene: TRBD1
j_gene: TRBJ2-1
abundance: NA
CDR3aa: CASSLRTGGINEQFF
CDR3nt: TGCGCCAGCAGCCTGCGGACAGGGGGCATTAATGAGCAGTTCTTC

v_gene: TRBV19
d_gene: TRBD2
j_gene: TRBJ2-5
abundance: NA
CDR3aa: CASSIRAGGPRETQYF
CDR3nt: TGTGCCAGTAGTATCAGAGCGGGAGGCCCCCGGGAGACCCAGTACTTC